The 27 T cell receptor beta chains below were found in one sample sequenced in a study of breast tumors, draining lymph nodes, adjacent tissues. Axillary draining lymph nodes of breast cancer patients supplied the node samples. TCRdb processed the multiplex PCR reads anew with MiXCR; each CDR3 protein has one entry. The sample lists 150,000 to 200,000 distinct CDR3 sequences, over 25% seen once, with 4% to 5.5% in the top ten. The sequenced sample consisted of axillary lymph node tissue. These receptors all stem from a female donor with breast cancer. Some clones in this sample may be carry-over from other donors' samples.

This clonotype was observed at least ten times. A read error may account for a junction end that differs from germline. The J gene is TRBJ1-6, the V gene TRBV6-6, with a weak D call TRBD1 (5 bases). The CDR3 consists of 17 residues. Germline lookup yields CDR1 MNHNY and CDR2 SVGAGI (reference sequence). The CDR3 region is CASSHSSAEGRGSPLHF. Here the CDR3 DNA reads TGTGCCAGCAGTCACTCCTCCGCGGAGGGACGGGGATCACCCCTCCACTTT.

At least ten counts were recorded for this clonotype. J is TRBJ2-5 and V is TRBV5-8; no definite D call. The V gene lost 2 bases and the J gene lost 7 bases, with 12 bases spanning the gap. In germline, CDR1 is SGHTS, CDR2 YDEGEE. CDR3 length: 13 amino acids. CDR3 DNA: TGTGCCAGCAGCTTCGTTTCTCCGGGGACCCAGTACTTC. It specifies CASSFVSPGTQYF.

This clonotype was picked up many times. The V gene is TRBV5-6, the J gene TRBJ2-5, with 8 bases that match TRBD1. CDR1 and CDR2 (germline): SGHDT, YYEEEE. V dropped 1 base and J dropped 1; count of bases not matched to a gene: 6. The CDR3 is made up of 16 amino acids. The CDR3 DNA sequence: TGTGCCAGCAGCTTGTTCCGGGACAGGATCCAAGAGACCCAGTACTTC. This gives the protein CASSLFRDRIQETQYF. Complete variable domain (other parts from reference TRBV5-6 and TRBJ2-5): DAGVTQSPTHLIKTRGQQVTLRCSPKSGHDTVSWYQQALGQGPQFIFQYYEEEERQRGNFPDRFSGHQFPNYSSELNVNALLLGDSALYLCASSLFRDRIQETQYFGPGTRLLVL.

In this sample, this clonotype turned up many times. The chain is built from TRBV20-1 and TRBJ2-5; D is possibly TRBD1 (6 bases). Trimming took 6 bases from V and 1 from J, leaving 18 bases between them. The CDR3 contains 15 residues. The germline CDR1 and CDR2 sequences are DFQATT and SNEGSKA (reference sequence). CDR3 sequence (DNA): TGCAGTGCGTTAAACTCAGGGGAACCCCAAGAGACCCAGTACTTC. This sequence encodes CSALNSGEPQETQYF.

In its sample, this clonotype was seen many times. The rearrangement joins TRBV20-1 to TRBJ2-5; 14 bases map to TRBD2. V lost 0 bases and J lost 4; bases outside the gene matches: 4. From germline, CDR1 is DFQATT and CDR2 SNEGSKA (reference sequence). The CDR3 totals 16 residues. The CDR3 sequence is CSARDGTSGRRETQYF. CDR3 DNA sequence: TGCAGTGCTAGAGATGGGACTAGCGGGAGAAGAGAGACCCAGTACTTC.

The gene calls are TRBV29-1 and TRBJ1-3; D unclear. V dropped 8 bases and J dropped 10 bases, with 15 bases sitting between them. The length of the CDR3 is 11 residues. Germline V gene lookup returns CDR1 SQVTM and CDR2 ANQGSEA. The CDR3 sequence: CSTANGRTIYF. As DNA, the CDR3 is TGCAGCACCGCCAACGGGAGGACCATATATTTT.

Ten or more counts support this clonotype. This chain joins TRBV25-1 and TRBJ1-3, with D possibly TRBD1 on 6 matching bases. Germline assignment: CDR1 MGHDK and CDR2 SYGVNS. This CDR3 contains 13 residues. CDR3 in amino acids: CAPGARSGNTIYF. DNA for the CDR3: TGTGCACCGGGGGCAAGGTCTGGAAACACCATATATTTT.

The chain uses TRBV5-7 and TRBJ1-2, with TRBD1 matching over 10 bases. TRBV5-7 is flagged as an ORF with uncertain function. This CDR3 is built from 14 residues. V trimming: 5 bases; J trimming: 8 bases; junction bases outside the gene matches: 9. The CDR3 spells CASSGPRQGAGYTF. For the CDR3, the DNA is TGTGCCAGCAGTGGCCCTAGACAGGGGGCAGGCTACACCTTC.

In this sample, this clonotype turned up many times. V and J are TRBV28 and TRBJ1-2; TRBD1 aligns across 8 bases. There are 17 residues in the CDR3. V shed 7 bases and J 4 bases; nucleotides not matched to a gene: 17. Germline lookup yields CDR1 MDHEN and CDR2 SYDVKM. The DNA of the CDR3 is TGTGCCAGCACTGGTCCAGGGGGCGATTTCACCCCCTATGGCTACACCTTC. Translation: CASTGPGGDFTPYGYTF.

Only a few counts were recorded for this clonotype. The chain has TRBV6-4 and TRBJ2-3; 9 nucleotides match TRBD2. CDR1 is MRHNA, CDR2 SNTAGT, per germline. CDR3 length equals 15 residues. The V gene end was trimmed by 4 bases and the J gene end by 5 bases; junction bases not matched to a gene: 7. The CDR3: CASSGSGGPRDTQYF. In DNA, the CDR3 is TGTGCCAGCAGTGGCAGCGGGGGGCCTAGAGATACGCAGTATTTT.

This clonotype has just a few counts. The chain couples TRBV6-5 to TRBJ1-1; no reliable D call. The V gene lost 6 bases and the J gene lost 1 base, with 3 bases spanning the gap. The germline V gene has CDR1 MNHEY and CDR2 SVGAGI. This CDR3 contains 11 residues. CDR3 bases: TGTGCCAGCAGACGGAACACTGAAGCTTTCTTT. It is translated as CASRRNTEAFF.

The table lists this clonotype with many counts. This CDR3 reads CASSPRVTDTQYF. The CDR3 DNA is TGTGCCAGCAGCCCTCGAGTCACAGATACGCAGTATTTT. The V gene is TRBV7-9, the J gene TRBJ2-3, with unresolved D. The CDR3 extends over 13 amino acids. Trimming stripped 5 bases from V and 2 bases from J, with 8 bases between. The V gene's germline CDR1 is SEHNR and CDR2 FQNEAQ (reference sequence).

Regarding this clonotype: With a much larger clone just one base away, this may be a read error. The chain employs TRBV6-5 and TRBJ2-1; 9 bases match TRBD1. The assigned J gene may be wrong: the sequence end matches TRBJ2-7 better. Germline CDR1 MNHEY, CDR2 SVGAGI. The CDR3 sequence is 14 residues long. CDR3 in DNA: TGTGCCGGAACCGGGACAGGGAGAGGGGGTGAGCAGTACTTC. Its protein is CAGTGTGRGGEQYF.

This clonotype was picked up many times. The chain uses TRBV13 and TRBJ2-1; tentative D call: TRBD2 (6 bases). This CDR3 contains 15 residues. Trimming left V 5 bases short and J 6 bases short, with 17 bases between. Germline lookup yields CDR1 PRHDT and CDR2 FYEKMQ (reference sequence). The CDR3 spells CASSPRTMGGNEQFF. The CDR3 region has the DNA TGTGCCAGCAGCCCCCGGACTATGGGGGGCAATGAGCAGTTCTTC.

Ten or more counts support this clonotype. This chain uses TRBV6-1 with TRBJ1-2, with D hard to call. Germline values: CDR1 MNHNS, CDR2 SASEGT. The germline V and J ends were trimmed by 3 bases and 4 bases, with 6 bases remaining between them. This CDR3 is 12 amino acids long. DNA for the CDR3: TGTGCCAGCAGTGAGGTGACCTATGGCTACACCTTC. It yields the protein CASSEVTYGYTF.

This clonotype was seen at least ten times. The chain uses TRBV4-1 and TRBJ1-2; perhaps TRBD1 as D (6 bases). V was shortened by 5 bases and J by 3 bases, with 10 bases between the two germline ends. This CDR3 has 13 amino acids. In germline, CDR1 is MGHRA, CDR2 YSYEKL. The DNA for the CDR3 is TGCGCCAGCAGCGATACAGGGTACTATGGCTACACCTTC. It codes for CASSDTGYYGYTF.

This clonotype was picked up many times. The chain recombines TRBV6-5 with TRBJ2-7; D is perhaps TRBD2 (5 bases). The CDR3 totals 13 residues. Germline V gene data show CDR1 as MNHEY and CDR2 as SVGAGI. V lost 5 bases to trimming and J lost 12 bases, with 20 bases between them. The CDR3 reads CASSHPGRESMYF. CDR3 nucleotides: TGTGCCAGCAGTCACCCCGGACGGGAATCCATGTACTTC.

This sequence joins TRBV7-8 and TRBJ1-5; TRBD1 might be the D (6 bases). The CDR3 consists of 16 residues. The V gene's germline CDR1 is SGHVS and CDR2 FQNEAQ. V gave up 0 bases and J gave up 5 bases, with 14 bases separating them. The CDR3 DNA reads TGTGCCAGCAGCTTAGCACTAGCGGGGGGCCATCAGCCCCAGCATTTT. It is translated as CASSLALAGGHQPQHF.

V and J are TRBV6-1 and TRBJ1-1, with D perhaps TRBD1 (6 bases). The V and J ends lost 7 bases and 1 base respectively, with 10 bases between them. This CDR3 spans 13 amino acids. Germline lookup yields CDR1 MNHNS and CDR2 SASEGT. Here the CDR3 reads CASKEDRNTEAFF. In nucleotides, the CDR3 is TGTGCCAGCAAGGAGGACAGGAACACTGAAGCTTTCTTT.

This clonotype occurred many times. The chain has TRBV20-1 and TRBJ2-1, with 14 bases identical to TRBD2. The CDR3 extends over 18 amino acids. Per germline, CDR1 DFQATT and CDR2 SNEGSKA (reference sequence). V was clipped by 6 bases and J by 0 bases; unmatched bases: 10. The CDR3 coding sequence is TGCAGTGCAACTGGACTAGCGGGGGGCCTTAGCTCCTACAATGAGCAGTTCTTC. As protein: CSATGLAGGLSSYNEQFF.

This clonotype was observed at least ten times. This chain links TRBV5-8 with TRBJ2-7; TRBD2 is a possible D gene (5 bases). This CDR3 is 15 amino acids long. Trimming removed 3 bases at V and 0 bases at J, with 13 bases between. Germline V gene sequence: CDR1 SGHTS, CDR2 YDEGEE. The CDR3 spells CASSSPRTDSYEQYF. Written as DNA, the CDR3 is TGTGCCAGCAGCTCCCCCCGGACTGACTCCTACGAGCAGTACTTC.

This clonotype was picked up many times. Germline is not matched at one junction end, which may reflect a read error. The chain links TRBV6-5 to TRBJ2-3; D remains ambiguous. The CDR3 loop spans 15 amino acids. Germline CDR1 is MNHEY and CDR2 is SVGAGI. The CDR3 is CASSHSGTSTDTQYF. The CDR3 region has the DNA TGTGCCAGCAGTCACTCGGGTACCAGCACAGATACGCAGTATTTT.

This clonotype was seen many times. The chain has TRBV10-2 and TRBJ2-3; 14 bases align to TRBD2. Germline loops: CDR1 WSHSY, CDR2 SAAADI. Losses at the gene ends were 5 bases for V and 3 bases for J; bases not matched to a gene: 4. This CDR3 comprises 16 residues. The CDR3 spells CASSIGTSGGTDTQYF. The CDR3 nucleotides are TGCGCCAGCAGTATAGGGACTAGCGGGGGTACAGATACGCAGTATTTT.

The chain uses TRBV10-1 and TRBJ2-7; the match to TRBD2 covers 9 bases. Germline CDR1 is WNHNN and CDR2 is SYGVQD (reference sequence). The CDR3 sequence is 15 residues long. Trimming at V came to 7 bases and at J to 1 base, leaving 8 bases not matched to a gene. The CDR3 sequence: CASIPGLALSYEQYF. The CDR3 DNA reads as TGCGCCAGCATTCCGGGACTAGCTCTTTCCTACGAGCAGTACTTC.

This clonotype appeared many times. The chain combines TRBV6-2 or TRBV6-3 with TRBJ1-5; TRBD1 agrees at 7 bases. The CDR3 contains 17 residues. V dropped 6 bases and J dropped 3; count of bases not matched to a gene: 14. Per the germline V gene, CDR1 is MNHEY and CDR2 is SVGEGT. DNA of the CDR3: TGTGCCAGCAGGTCCCTCCTACAGGGGACGGACAATCAGCCCCAGCATTTT. Translation: CASRSLLQGTDNQPQHF.

This chain uses TRBV6-1 with TRBJ2-7; 7 nucleotides align to TRBD1. J lost 4 bases, V lost 5 bases, and 2 bases had no gene match. From germline, CDR1 is MNHNS and CDR2 SASEGT. The CDR3 loop spans 12 amino acids. The CDR3 spells CASSRQGYEQYV. CDR3 bases: TGTGCCAGCAGTCGACAGGGTTACGAGCAGTACGTC.

This clonotype was picked up many times. V and J are TRBV19 and TRBJ1-4, with a weak D call TRBD1 (5 bases). V dropped 2 bases and J dropped 10 bases, with 11 bases sitting between them. Germline CDR1 LNHDA, CDR2 SQIVND (reference sequence). The length of the CDR3 is 13 residues. The CDR3 DNA follows: TGTGCCAGTAGTATACAGGGTTCTGGAAAACTGTTTTTT. Translation gives CASSIQGSGKLFF. Using reference TRBV19 and TRBJ1-4 for the parts outside the CDR3, the full variable domain is DGGITQSPKYLFRKEGQNVTLSCEQNLNHDAMYWYRQDPGQGLRLIYYSQIVNDFQKGDIAEGYSVSREKKESFPLTVTSAQKNPTAFYLCASSIQGSGKLFFGSGTQLSVL.